The T cell receptor (beta chain) described here comes from a study of T cell responses to AZD1222 COVID-19 vaccine. Study-wide results and limits: Among the donors, most were white British and more were female, and clonal diversity was possibly underestimated. Across the whole spike, CD4 TCRs peaked at regions 160-218 and 743-854.

As to this clone: What it binds is not known.

TCRdb's table, derived via immunoSEQ multiplex PCR, lists solely in-frame clones and lacks some. The table includes over 150,000 clones, about 93% detected once. The germline CDR1 and CDR2 sequences are MNHEY and SMNVEV (reference sequence). The CDR3 spans 18 residues. Deletions cut 3 bases from V and 0 bases from J, with 18 bases between. This sequence originates from an adult who received the MenACWY meningococcal vaccine as a control. The sequencing here drew on peripheral blood, taken 28 days after the second dose of the MenACWY control vaccine. This chain links TRBV27 with TRBJ2-1; D is ambiguous. The CDR3 region has the DNA TGTGCCAGCAGTTTCCTTGGCTGGGAAATGGGCTCCTACAATGAGCAGTTCTTC. Its protein product is CASSFLGWEMGSYNEQFF.